The 22 T cell receptor beta chains presented below share a single source sample, sequenced in a study of blood T cell repertoires in COVID-19. Generated by immunoSEQ multiplex PCR, the TCRdb table keeps only in-frame clones and is missing some. This table has 200,000 to 250,000 clones, approximately 84% appearing once. Sequenced: PBMCs or T cells enriched from blood (not recorded which). The receptors come from a man aged 35-49 years who had recovered from COVID-19.

The chain has TRBV11-2 and TRBJ1-2; D gene unclear. V lost 5 bases, J lost 8 bases, and 18 bases lay in between. CDR1 and CDR2 from the germline V gene are SGHAT and FQNNGV. CDR3 length: 14 residues. CDR3 DNA: TGTGCCAGCAGCCCCGGTGGAGTGCAATACGGCTACACCTTC. Protein product: CASSPGGVQYGYTF.

This chain connects TRBV6-5 to TRBJ1-1; the D gene is possibly TRBD1 (6 bases). V was clipped by 5 bases and J by 8 bases, with 15 bases between them. The length of the CDR3 is 13 residues. In germline, CDR1 is MNHEY, CDR2 SVGAGI. This CDR3 is CASSLNPGTEAFF. CDR3 in DNA: TGTGCCAGCAGTCTAAACCCCGGGACAGAAGCTTTCTTT.

The chain links TRBV24-1 to TRBJ2-7; D might be TRBD1 (6 bases). Germline lookup yields CDR1 KGHDR and CDR2 SFDVKD. Deletions cut 4 bases from V and 3 bases from J, with 6 bases between. This CDR3 has 12 amino acids. The CDR3 here is CATSDRGYEQYF. The CDR3 DNA follows: TGTGCCACCAGTGACAGGGGCTACGAGCAGTACTTC.

This chain links TRBV6-5 with TRBJ2-1; 9 nucleotides align to TRBD1. Germline CDR1 and CDR2: MNHEY and SVGAGI. V gave up 8 bases and J gave up 4 bases; unmatched junction bases: 3. The CDR3 totals 13 residues. Written as DNA, the CDR3 is TGTGCCAGCTATGGGACAGGGTACAATGAGCAGTTCTTC. Translating gives CASYGTGYNEQFF.

The chain couples TRBV28 to TRBJ1-1; TRBD1 matches at 9 bases. In germline, CDR1 is MDHEN, CDR2 SYDVKM. This CDR3 comprises 14 residues. Trimming took 6 bases from V and 5 from J; bases not matched to a gene: 7. The CDR3 here is CASRGGTGQTEAFF. The DNA for the CDR3 is TGTGCCAGCAGGGGAGGGACAGGGCAGACTGAAGCTTTCTTT.

J is TRBJ1-5 and V is TRBV7-2; 10 nucleotides align to TRBD1. The CDR3 sequence is 17 residues long. CDR1 is SGHTA and CDR2 is FQGNSA in the germline V gene. V lost 4 bases and J lost 4; bases outside the gene matches: 10. CDR3 bases: TGTGCCAGCAGCTACCCGAGTGGACAGGGGGGGAATCAGCCCCAGCATTTT. This gives the protein CASSYPSGQGGNQPQHF.

The J gene is TRBJ1-5, the V gene TRBV19, with 9 bases matching TRBD1. Germline loops: CDR1 LNHDA, CDR2 SQIVND (reference sequence). Trimming at V came to 5 bases and at J to 3 bases, leaving 8 bases not matched to a gene. This CDR3 comprises 16 residues. This CDR3 reads CASSLTGQGHNQPQHF. The CDR3 region has the DNA TGTGCCAGTAGTTTAACGGGACAGGGCCACAATCAGCCCCAGCATTTT.

The chain links TRBV2 to TRBJ1-4; D not certain. The V gene lost 7 bases and the J gene lost 6 bases, with 18 bases spanning the gap. The germline V gene encodes CDR1 SNHLY and CDR2 FYNNEI. The CDR3 contains 15 residues. CDR3 bases: TGTGCCAGCATATCCTTGGCATTGGGAGATGAAAAACTGTTTTTT. Protein: CASISLALGDEKLFF.

The chain combines TRBV3-1 (or the pseudogene TRBV3-2) with TRBJ2-7; D gene uncertain. Germline V gene lookup returns CDR1 LGHDT and CDR2 YNNKEL (reference sequence). The V and J ends lost 1 base and 4 bases respectively, with 2 bases between them. The CDR3 is 11 amino acids. CDR3 in DNA: TGTGCCAGCAGCCAAGCATACGAGCAGTACTTC. It encodes CASSQAYEQYF.

For this clone: The same CDR3 is also encoded by other DNA sequences in this sample. The V call is TRBV5-1, the J call TRBJ1-1; the match to TRBD1 covers 7 bases. This CDR3 has 13 amino acids. Trimming cost V 0 bases and J 4 bases; bases outside gene matches: 0. Germline lookup yields CDR1 SGHRS and CDR2 YFSETQ. DNA for the CDR3: TGCGCCAGCAGCTTGGACAGGGGCACTGAAGCTTTCTTT. Its translation: CASSLDRGTEAFF.

J is TRBJ2-5 and V is TRBV4-2; the D is unclear. There are 11 residues in the CDR3. CDR1 is LGHNA, CDR2 YNFKEQ, per germline. V was pared by 1 base and J by 5 bases, with 2 bases between. The DNA for the CDR3 is TGTGCCAGCAGCCAAGCGGAGACCCAGTACTTC. Amino acid sequence: CASSQAETQYF.

The chain joins TRBV11-2 to TRBJ2-2, with 7 bases lining up with TRBD1. V lost 5 bases to trimming and J lost 6 bases; unmatched junction nucleotides: 9. The germline V gene encodes CDR1 SGHAT and CDR2 FQNNGV. This CDR3 comprises 15 residues. CDR3 region: CASSNLGQLAGELFF. In nucleotides, the CDR3 is TGTGCCAGCAGCAACTTGGGACAGCTAGCCGGGGAGCTGTTTTTT. Full variable domain (missing parts from reference TRBV11-2 and TRBJ2-2): EAGVAQSPRYKIIEKRQSVAFWCNPISGHATLYWYQQILGQGPKLLIQFQNNGVVDDSQLPKDRFSAERLKGVDSTLKIQPAKLEDSAVYLCASSNLGQLAGELFFGEGSRLTVL.

The chain has TRBV9 and TRBJ2-5; the D is unclear. This CDR3 is built from 13 residues. Trimming shortened V by 0 bases and J by 2 bases, and 5 bases separated the two germline ends. The germline V gene encodes CDR1 SGDLS and CDR2 YYNGEE. Written as DNA, the CDR3 is TGTGCCAGCAGCGTAGGCAGACAAGAGACCCAGTACTTC. It encodes CASSVGRQETQYF.

The rearrangement links TRBV7-2 to TRBJ1-2; TRBD1 matches 7 bases. The CDR3 spans 14 residues. The germline gives CDR1 SGHTA, CDR2 FQGNSA. V lost 1 base to trimming and J lost 8 bases; unmatched junction nucleotides: 7. This CDR3 is CASSLGGTARGYTF. The CDR3 DNA sequence: TGTGCCAGCAGCTTAGGGGGGACAGCGAGAGGCTACACCTTC.

This clone has a single count. The V call is TRBV5-4, the J call TRBJ2-1; TRBD2 is a possible D gene (5 bases). CDR1 and CDR2 from the germline V gene are SGHNT and YYREEE (reference sequence). V was trimmed by 0 bases and J by 9 bases, leaving 13 bases between them. This CDR3 is 14 amino acids long. The DNA of the CDR3 is TGTGCCAGCAGCTTGGAGTCCACTAGGGCTGAGCAGTTCTTC. The encoded protein is CASSLESTRAEQFF.

The J gene is TRBJ1-5, the V gene TRBV6-1; the D gene is possibly TRBD1 (6 bases). The ends were cut back, 4 bases at V and 3 bases at J, with 16 bases in the middle. The CDR3 contains 16 residues. Germline values: CDR1 MNHNS, CDR2 SASEGT. Here the CDR3 DNA reads TGTGCCAGCAGTGGGACTAGGGGGTTGGACAATCAGCCCCAGCATTTT. The encoded protein is CASSGTRGLDNQPQHF.

This chain joins TRBV30 and TRBJ2-1; D is unclear. V lost 0 bases, J lost 3 bases, and 6 bases lay in between. The germline gives CDR1 GTSNPN, CDR2 SVGIG (reference sequence). This CDR3 comprises 13 residues. CDR3 nucleotide sequence: TGTGCCTGGAGTGTCGGCGGCTACAATGAGCAGTTCTTC. This encodes CAWSVGGYNEQFF.

The V gene is TRBV7-9, the J gene TRBJ1-5, with 10 bases identical to TRBD1. The ends lost 5 bases at V and 2 bases at J; junction bases unmatched: 9. Germline values: CDR1 SEHNR, CDR2 FQNEAQ (reference sequence). There are 17 residues in the CDR3. DNA of the CDR3: TGTGCCAGCAGCCCAAAGGGGGGGACAGGGGGCAATCAGCCCCAGCATTTT. Residues: CASSPKGGTGGNQPQHF.

The chain carries TRBV6-4 and TRBJ2-2, with 7 positions matching TRBD2. With V trimmed by 2 bases and J by 6 bases, 6 bases remained unmatched. Germline V CDR1 and CDR2: MRHNA, SNTAGT. There are 15 residues in the CDR3. In nucleotides, the CDR3 is TGTGCCAGCAGTGACCCAACTAGCGAGTCCGGGGAGCTGTTTTTT. It translates to CASSDPTSESGELFF.

V gene TRBV9 combines with J gene TRBJ1-1; D gene unclear. The germline CDR1 and CDR2 sequences are SGDLS and YYNGEE. The CDR3 loop spans 13 amino acids. Trimming stripped 0 bases from V and 0 bases from J, with 3 bases between. CDR3 amino acids: CASSVVMNTEAFF. In DNA form, the CDR3 reads TGTGCCAGCAGCGTAGTTATGAACACTGAAGCTTTCTTT.

With regard to this clone: Other DNA sequences in the same sample also yield this CDR3. V and J are TRBV28 and TRBJ1-2; TRBD1 is a possible D gene (6 bases). This CDR3 comprises 15 residues. Germline CDR1 MDHEN, CDR2 SYDVKM. V was cut by 1 base and J by 0 bases, with 9 bases left in between. The CDR3 sequence is CASSLLTGANYGYTF. For the CDR3, the DNA is TGTGCCAGCAGTTTATTGACAGGCGCTAACTATGGCTACACCTTC.

This rearrangement joins TRBV28 to TRBJ1-1; the match to TRBD1 covers 8 bases. V was clipped by 6 bases and J by 4 bases; unmatched bases: 7. CDR3 length: 14 amino acids. Germline V CDR1 and CDR2: MDHEN, SYDVKM. The CDR3: CASSSTGATTEAFF. The CDR3 DNA reads TGTGCCAGCAGCTCGACAGGGGCAACCACTGAAGCTTTCTTT.